The clone carrying this TCR beta chain is a singleton in its sample. This sample is drawn from a study of blood T cell repertoires in COVID-19. The overall study: In each case, the material was cDNA or gDNA derived from T cells, B-cell-depleted T cells, or PBMCs.

This CDR3 has 13 amino acids. Germline CDR1 reads SGHNT; CDR2 reads YENEEA. V was trimmed by 5 bases and J by 7 bases, leaving 11 bases between them. Profiling relied on immunoSEQ multiplex PCR, and the TCRdb table lists in-frame clones only, not all of them. The sample holds about 75,000 clones, 84% seen once. The sequenced sample consisted of peripheral blood. V and J are TRBV11-3 and TRBJ2-2; D ambiguous. The sequence came from a woman aged 45-65 years with acute or convalescent COVID-19. The CDR3 reads CASSPRSGGELFF. DNA for the CDR3: TGTGCCAGCAGCCCCCGGTCAGGCGGGGAGCTGTTTTTT.